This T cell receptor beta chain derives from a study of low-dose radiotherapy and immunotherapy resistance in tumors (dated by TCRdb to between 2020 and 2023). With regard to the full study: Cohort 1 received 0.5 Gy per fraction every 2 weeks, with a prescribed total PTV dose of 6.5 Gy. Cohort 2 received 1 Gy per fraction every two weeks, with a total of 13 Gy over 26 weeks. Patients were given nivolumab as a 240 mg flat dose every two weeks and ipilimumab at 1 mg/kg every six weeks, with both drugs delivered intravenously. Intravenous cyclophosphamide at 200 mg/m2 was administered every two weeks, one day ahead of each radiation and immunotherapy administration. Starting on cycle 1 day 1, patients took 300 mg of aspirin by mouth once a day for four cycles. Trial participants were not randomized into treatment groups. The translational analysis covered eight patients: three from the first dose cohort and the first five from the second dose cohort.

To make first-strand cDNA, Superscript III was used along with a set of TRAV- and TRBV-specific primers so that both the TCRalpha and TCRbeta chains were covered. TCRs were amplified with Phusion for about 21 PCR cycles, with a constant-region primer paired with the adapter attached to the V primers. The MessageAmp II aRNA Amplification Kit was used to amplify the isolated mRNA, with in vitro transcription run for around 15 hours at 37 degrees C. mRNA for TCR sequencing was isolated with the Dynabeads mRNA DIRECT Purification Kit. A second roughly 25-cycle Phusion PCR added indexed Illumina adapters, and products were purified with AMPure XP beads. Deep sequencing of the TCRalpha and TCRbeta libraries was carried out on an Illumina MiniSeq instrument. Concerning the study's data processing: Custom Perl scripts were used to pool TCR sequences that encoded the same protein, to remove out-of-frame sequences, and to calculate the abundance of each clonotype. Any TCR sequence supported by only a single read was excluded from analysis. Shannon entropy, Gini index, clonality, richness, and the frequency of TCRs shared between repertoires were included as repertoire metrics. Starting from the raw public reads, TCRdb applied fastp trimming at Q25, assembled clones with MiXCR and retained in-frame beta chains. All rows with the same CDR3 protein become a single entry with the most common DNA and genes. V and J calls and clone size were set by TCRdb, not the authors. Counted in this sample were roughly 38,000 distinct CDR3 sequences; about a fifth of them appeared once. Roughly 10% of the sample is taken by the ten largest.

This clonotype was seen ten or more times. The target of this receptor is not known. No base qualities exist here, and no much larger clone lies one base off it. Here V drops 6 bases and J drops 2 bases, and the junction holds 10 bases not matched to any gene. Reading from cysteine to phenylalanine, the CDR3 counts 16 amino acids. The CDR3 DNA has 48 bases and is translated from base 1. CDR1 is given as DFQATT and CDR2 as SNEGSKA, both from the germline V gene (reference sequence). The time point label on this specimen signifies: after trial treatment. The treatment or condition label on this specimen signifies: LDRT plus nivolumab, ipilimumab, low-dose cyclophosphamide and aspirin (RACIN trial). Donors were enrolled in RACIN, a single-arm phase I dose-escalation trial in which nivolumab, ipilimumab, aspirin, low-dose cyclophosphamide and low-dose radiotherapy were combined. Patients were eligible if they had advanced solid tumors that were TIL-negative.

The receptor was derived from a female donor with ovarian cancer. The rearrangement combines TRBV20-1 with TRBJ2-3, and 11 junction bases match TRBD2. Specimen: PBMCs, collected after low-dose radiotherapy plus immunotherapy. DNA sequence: TGCAGTGCCAATTCCGCTAGCGGGGGGCACACAGATACGCAGTATTTT. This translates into CSANSASGGHTDTQYF.